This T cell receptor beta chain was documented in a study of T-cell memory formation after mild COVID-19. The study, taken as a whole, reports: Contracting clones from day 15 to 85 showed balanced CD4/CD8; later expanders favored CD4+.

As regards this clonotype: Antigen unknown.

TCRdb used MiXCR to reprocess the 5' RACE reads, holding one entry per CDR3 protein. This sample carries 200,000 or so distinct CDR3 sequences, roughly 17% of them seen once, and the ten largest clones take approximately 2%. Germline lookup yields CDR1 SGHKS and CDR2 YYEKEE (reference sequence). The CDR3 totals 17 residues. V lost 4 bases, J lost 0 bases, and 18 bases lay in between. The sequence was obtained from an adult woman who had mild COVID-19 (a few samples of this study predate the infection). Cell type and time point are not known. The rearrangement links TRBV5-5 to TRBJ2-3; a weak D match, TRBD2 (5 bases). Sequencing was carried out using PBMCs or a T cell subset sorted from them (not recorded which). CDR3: CASSPSGAALSTDTQYF. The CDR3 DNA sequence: TGTGCCAGCAGCCCCTCAGGAGCGGCACTGAGCACAGATACGCAGTATTTT. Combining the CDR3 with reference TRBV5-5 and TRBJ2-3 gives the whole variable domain DAGVTQSPTHLIKTRGQQVTLRCSPISGHKSVSWYQQVLGQGPQFIFQYYEKEERGRGNFPDRFSARQFPNYSSELNVNALLLGDSALYLCASSPSGAALSTDTQYFGPGTRLTVL.